These 24 T cell receptor beta chains share one sample of origin, sequenced in a study of T cell responses to AZD1222 COVID-19 vaccine. Sequencing was performed with immunoSEQ multiplex PCR; in TCRdb, only in-frame clones are kept and a portion is missing. The repertoire holds 65,000 to 85,000 clones, with 80% as singletons. The sequences come from peripheral blood, collected 28 days after the second AZD1222 dose. Every receptor here comes from an adult who received the AZD1222 COVID-19 vaccine.

The rearrangement uses TRBV6-5 and TRBJ2-7, with TRBD1 matching over 7 bases. Germline loops: CDR1 MNHEY, CDR2 SVGAGI. Germline trimming cut 10 bases from V and 1 base from J; bases unmatched to any gene: 13. The CDR3 runs to 15 residues. The CDR3 sequence: CATNTGTVVSYEQYF. CDR3 DNA: TGTGCCACGAATACCGGGACAGTCGTTTCCTACGAGCAGTACTTC.

A remark on this clone: Germline and junction disagree at one end, which may indicate a read error. This chain uses TRBV7-7 with TRBJ2-5, with D perhaps matching TRBD1 or TRBD2 (5 bases each). The germline V gene has CDR1 SSHAT and CDR2 FNYEAQ (reference sequence). The CDR3 extends over 15 amino acids. CDR3 in DNA: TGTGCTAGCAGTCGGGGCCGCCAGTACCAAGAGACCCAGTACTTC. Translated, it gives CASSRGRQYQETQYF.

This sequence joins TRBV3-1 (or the pseudogene TRBV3-2) and TRBJ2-7; unclear D gene. CDR3 length equals 13 residues. Germline V gene sequence: CDR1 LGHDT, CDR2 YNNKEL (reference sequence). Between the trimmed V and J ends, which lost 4 bases and 2 bases, there was a span of 9 bases. The CDR3, as DNA: TGTGCCAGCAGCCGGGCTACTACCTACGAGCAGTACTTC. This gives the protein CASSRATTYEQYF.

V and J are TRBV20-1 and TRBJ1-2, with no clear D. This CDR3 contains 11 residues. The ends were cut back, 3 bases at V and 5 bases at J, with 7 bases in the middle. Germline CDR1 DFQATT, CDR2 SNEGSKA (reference sequence). The CDR3 DNA sequence: TGCAGTGCTAGGTTGGGTTATGGCTACACCTTC. This sequence encodes CSARLGYGYTF.

This clone was picked up one time. The chain combines TRBV3-1 (or the pseudogene TRBV3-2) with TRBJ1-5, with 7 bases identical to TRBD1. CDR3 length: 19 residues. J lost 6 bases, V lost 4 bases, and 21 bases had no gene match. CDR1 is LGHDT, CDR2 YNNKEL, per germline (reference sequence). CDR3 residues: CASSRVSGTAGPLCQPQHF. The CDR3, as DNA: TGTGCCAGCAGCCGGGTTTCGGGGACAGCCGGCCCCCTATGTCAGCCCCAGCATTTT.

The chain recombines TRBV12-3 or TRBV12-4 with TRBJ1-1; tentatively, D is TRBD1 (5 bases). The CDR3 sequence is 13 residues long. V lost 3 bases and J lost 5, with 10 bases in between. The CDR3 nucleotides are TGTGCCAGCAGTTTCCAGGGAGTGACTGAAGCTTTCTTT. Encoded protein: CASSFQGVTEAFF.

The rearrangement links TRBV2 to TRBJ1-6; D unresolved. The V end was cut by 2 bases, the J end by 10 bases, with 9 bases between. This CDR3 contains 13 residues. Germline CDR1 and CDR2: SNHLY and FYNNEI. The DNA for the CDR3 is TGTGCCAGCAGTGAAACTGAGTGGTCACCCCTCCACTTT. Its translation is CASSETEWSPLHF.

This sequence joins TRBV4-1 and TRBJ1-3, with 8 bases fitting TRBD1. The V gene's germline CDR1 is MGHRA and CDR2 YSYEKL. J lost 0 bases, V lost 4 bases, and 2 bases had no gene match. This CDR3 comprises 15 residues. The CDR3: CASSLGTGSGNTIYF. In DNA, the CDR3 is TGCGCCAGCAGCCTAGGGACAGGCTCTGGAAACACCATATATTTT.

The rearrangement links TRBV7-2 to TRBJ1-1, with D possibly TRBD1 on 5 matching bases. V was pared by 6 bases and J by 4 bases, with 12 bases between. There are 13 residues in the CDR3. Germline V gives CDR1 SGHTA, CDR2 FQGNSA. CDR3 loop: CASRVQGATEAFF. In DNA form, the CDR3 reads TGTGCCAGCAGAGTCCAAGGGGCCACTGAAGCTTTCTTT. Filled out from reference TRBV7-2 and TRBJ1-1, the complete variable domain reads GAGVSQSPSNKVTEKGKDVELRCDPISGHTALYWYRQSLGQGLEFLIYFQGNSAPDKSGLPSDRFSAERTGGSVSTLTIQRTQQEDSAVYLCASRVQGATEAFFGQGTRLTVV.

The CDR3 DNA follows: TGTGCCAGCAGCTTGGAAACGGGACAGGGGAAGGGGGCTTTCTTT. Translating gives CASSLETGQGKGAFF. V gene TRBV5-4 combines with J gene TRBJ1-1; the match to TRBD1 covers 10 bases. Germline CDR1 is SGHNT and CDR2 is YYREEE (reference sequence). V shed 0 bases and J 11 bases; nucleotides not matched to a gene: 10. The CDR3 runs 15 residues.

The chain couples TRBV21-1 to TRBJ1-4; the table's D call, TRBD1, was not checked against the DNA. TRBV21-1 is a known pseudogene. The CDR3 has 21 residues. The CDR3 nucleotides are TGTGCCAGCAGCAAAGAGGACCTCCTCCCGGGACAGGGAGAAACTAATGAAAAACTGTTTTTT. Amino acid sequence: CASSKEDLLPGQGETNEKLFF.

The chain uses TRBV12-5 and TRBJ2-1; D unresolved. Germline CDR1 and CDR2: LGHNT and FRNRAP. The V end lost 2 bases, the J end lost 6 bases, and 5 bases lay between the germline ends. This CDR3 contains 12 residues. In nucleotides, the CDR3 is TGTGCTAGTGGTTTGAACCTCAATGAGCAGTTCTTC. Encoded protein: CASGLNLNEQFF.

The rearrangement links TRBV5-8 to TRBJ1-2; weak D call: TRBD1 (5 bases). V was trimmed by 5 bases and J by 5 bases, leaving 19 bases between them. Germline V gives CDR1 SGHTS, CDR2 YDEGEE. This CDR3 spans 15 amino acids. CDR3 DNA: TGTGCCAGCAGTTCCCCCCTCGGGGGAGTTTATGGCTACACCTTC. Its translation is CASSSPLGGVYGYTF.

The chain has TRBV7-9 and TRBJ2-2; D may be TRBD2 (5 bases). Trimming cost V 5 bases and J 1 base, with 17 bases left between them. The CDR3 length is 17 residues. The germline V gene has CDR1 SEHNR and CDR2 FQNEAQ (reference sequence). CDR3 sequence (DNA): TGTGCCAGCAGCACCTCGAGCGGTCGGGAGAACACCGGGGAGCTGTTTTTT. This codes for CASSTSSGRENTGELFF.

The chain is built from TRBV6-2 or TRBV6-3 and TRBJ2-1; 7 bases match TRBD2. From germline, CDR1 is MNHEY and CDR2 SVGEGT. Unmatched junction bases numbered 1, after V lost 5 bases and J lost 3 bases. CDR3 length: 13 residues. CDR3: CASSLADYNEQFF. The CDR3 region has the DNA TGTGCCAGCAGTCTAGCGGACTACAATGAGCAGTTCTTC.

This clone was found a few times. The V gene is TRBV5-1, the J gene TRBJ1-1; possibly TRBD1 for D (5 bases). The V and J ends lost 2 bases and 1 base respectively, with 9 bases between them. CDR1 is SGHRS and CDR2 is YFSETQ in the germline V gene. The CDR3 length is 14 residues. CDR3 nucleotide sequence: TGCGCCAGCAGCTTCACCCAGGGGAACACTGAAGCTTTCTTT. Translating gives CASSFTQGNTEAFF. Full variable domain (remainder filled in from reference TRBV5-1 and TRBJ1-1): KAGVTQTPRYLIKTRGQQVTLSCSPISGHRSVSWYQQTPGQGLQFLFEYFSETQRNKGNFPGRFSGRQFSNSRSEMNVSTLELGDSALYLCASSFTQGNTEAFFGQGTRLTVV.

This chain connects TRBV6-1 to TRBJ2-1, with TRBD2 matching over 7 bases. Germline-derived CDR1 and CDR2 are MNHNS and SASEGT. V was clipped by 0 bases and J by 14 bases; unmatched bases: 7. This CDR3 spans 13 amino acids. Here the CDR3 reads CASSEARGTTEFF. CDR3 DNA sequence: TGTGCCAGCAGTGAAGCGCGGGGGACTACCGAGTTCTTC.

The J gene is TRBJ1-5, the V gene TRBV9, with D uncertain. The CDR3 consists of 12 residues. Trimming took 3 bases from V and 3 from J, leaving 4 bases between them. Per germline, CDR1 SGDLS and CDR2 YYNGEE. As DNA, the CDR3 is TGTGCCAGCAGCGGGGACAATCAGCCCCAGCATTTT. Its protein product is CASSGDNQPQHF.

This clone was detected only a few times. This chain connects TRBV13 to TRBJ1-6; D might be TRBD1 (6 bases). From germline, CDR1 is PRHDT and CDR2 FYEKMQ (reference sequence). The ends were cut back, 4 bases at V and 0 bases at J, with 13 bases in the middle. The CDR3 loop spans 17 amino acids. CDR3 sequence (DNA): TGTGCCAGCAGCTGGACAGAGGGCAGCTCCTATAATTCACCCCTCCACTTT. It codes for CASSWTEGSSYNSPLHF.

The chain links TRBV11-2 to TRBJ2-1, with TRBD2 matching over 8 bases. V dropped 5 bases and J dropped 2; count of bases not matched to a gene: 5. CDR1 and CDR2 (germline): SGHAT, FQNNGV. The CDR3 consists of 15 residues. The CDR3 region is CASSPGGETYNEQFF. CDR3 DNA: TGTGCCAGCAGCCCGGGGGGGGAAACCTACAATGAGCAGTTCTTC.

This clone turned up a few times. The V call is TRBV6-1, the J call TRBJ2-5; 12 nucleotides line up with TRBD2. CDR1 and CDR2 (germline): MNHNS, SASEGT. This CDR3 spans 15 amino acids. The J segment lost 2 bases and the V segment lost 2 bases, leaving 0 bases of the junction unmatched. This CDR3 reads CASSELAGGQETQYF. The CDR3 nucleotides are TGTGCCAGCAGTGAACTAGCGGGGGGGCAAGAGACCCAGTACTTC.

The rearrangement links TRBV10-3 to TRBJ1-6; 10 bases align to TRBD1. V lost 5 bases, J lost 14 bases, and 9 bases stayed unmatched. This CDR3 has 14 amino acids. Germline V gene sequence: CDR1 ENHRY, CDR2 SYGVKD. The DNA for the CDR3 is TGTGCCATCAGTACGGACAGGGGGGTGGGGTCCCTCCACTTT. This encodes CAISTDRGVGSLHF.

This rearrangement joins TRBV2 to TRBJ2-3; 14 bases are a match to TRBD2. Unmatched junction bases numbered 2, after V lost 4 bases and J lost 5 bases. Germline V gene data show CDR1 as SNHLY and CDR2 as FYNNEI. The CDR3 loop spans 15 amino acids. The CDR3 sequence is CASSGLAGGLDTQYF. The CDR3 DNA follows: TGTGCCAGCAGTGGACTAGCGGGGGGGCTAGATACGCAGTATTTT. The full variable domain, in which reference TRBV2 and TRBJ2-3 provide the parts outside the CDR3, is EPEVTQTPSHQVTQMGQEVILRCVPISNHLYFYWYRQILGQKVEFLVSFYNNEISEKSEIFDDQFSVERPDGSNFTLKIRSTKLEDSAMYFCASSGLAGGLDTQYFGPGTRLTVL.

The chain carries TRBV12-5 and TRBJ2-1; 12 bases line up with TRBD2. In germline, CDR1 is LGHNT, CDR2 FRNRAP. V shed 2 bases and J 9 bases; nucleotides not matched to a gene: 8. The CDR3 runs to 16 residues. The CDR3: CASGLSSGGGLGEQFF. In DNA, the CDR3 is TGTGCTAGTGGTTTGTCTAGCGGGGGGGGATTAGGTGAGCAGTTCTTC.